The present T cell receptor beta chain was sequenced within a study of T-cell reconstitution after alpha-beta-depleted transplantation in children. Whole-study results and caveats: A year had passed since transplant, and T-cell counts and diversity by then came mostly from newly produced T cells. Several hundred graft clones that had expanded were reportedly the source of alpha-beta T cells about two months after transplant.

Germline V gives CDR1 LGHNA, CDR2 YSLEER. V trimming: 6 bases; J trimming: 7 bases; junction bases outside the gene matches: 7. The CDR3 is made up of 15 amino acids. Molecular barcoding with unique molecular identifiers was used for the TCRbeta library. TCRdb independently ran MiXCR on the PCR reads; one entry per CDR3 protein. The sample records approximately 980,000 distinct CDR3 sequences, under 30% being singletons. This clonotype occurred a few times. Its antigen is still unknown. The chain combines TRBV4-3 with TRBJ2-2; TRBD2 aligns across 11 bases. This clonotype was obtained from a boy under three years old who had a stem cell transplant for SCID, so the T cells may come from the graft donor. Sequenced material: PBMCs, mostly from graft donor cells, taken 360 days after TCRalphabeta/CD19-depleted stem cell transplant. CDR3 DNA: TGCGCCAGCAGACCTCGACTAGCGGGGAACGGGGAGCTGTTTTTT. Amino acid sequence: CASRPRLAGNGELFF.